This T cell receptor (beta chain) was recorded in a study of T cells in tumors after PD-1 blockade. The overall study: Prior checkpoint blockade, systemic immunosuppressant use, or anti-cancer therapy within 4 weeks excluded patients. During anti-PD-1 treatment, some patients continued daily vismodegib 150 mg.

Template: tumor biopsy or peripheral blood genomic DNA, 616-6,004 ng per sample. The CDR3 sequence is 15 residues long. Germline V gives CDR1 LGHDT, CDR2 YNNKEL (reference sequence). After removal of 3 bases from V and 3 bases from J, the junction contained 6 bases not matched to a gene. Method: immunoSEQ multiplex PCR; TCRdb's copy keeps in-frame clones and lacks some. The data contain around 51,000 clones, 81% of them singletons. This sample comprised PBMCs, obtained before anti-PD-1 treatment. The receptor was derived from a human donor with basal cell carcinoma. The chain recombines TRBV3-1 (or the pseudogene TRBV3-2) with TRBJ2-7, with TRBD1 matching over 9 bases. CDR3 loop: CASSHTGQGLYEQYF. The CDR3, as DNA: TGTGCCAGCAGCCATACGGGACAGGGACTCTACGAGCAGTACTTC.